This TCR beta chain came from a study of glioma-infiltrating T cells after dendritic cell vaccination. Study as a whole: Dendritic cell vaccination trial patients had either newly diagnosed or recurrent glioblastoma. Treatment, given 2003 to 2012, was autologous tumor lysate-pulsed dendritic cell vaccination. Study-wide points: The cohort had few patients with full blood and tumor sets.

Trimming cost V 3 bases and J 6 bases, with 11 bases left between them. The CDR3 runs 14 residues. Germline CDR1 reads MNHEY; CDR2 reads SMNVEV (reference sequence). On this clone itself: No antigen is known for it.

Time point meaning: after dendritic cell vaccination, including at tumor progression/relapse. Up to about 2 ug genomic DNA was used for TCRB CDR3 amplification. Generated by immunoSEQ multiplex PCR, the TCRdb table keeps only in-frame clones and is missing some. The table shows roughly 60,000 clones, with around nine tenths occurring only once. The sample here was blood, taken after dendritic cell vaccination. The chain couples TRBV27 to TRBJ1-4; no firm D call. The sequence was collected from a human donor with glioblastoma. This CDR3 is CASSFRGGDEKLFF. The CDR3 nucleotides read TGTGCCAGCAGTTTCCGAGGCGGGGATGAAAAACTGTTTTTT.